What follows are 5 T cell receptor beta chains derived from one specimen sequenced in a study of T cell responses to AZD1222 COVID-19 vaccine. Clones were sequenced by immunoSEQ multiplex PCR, and TCRdb holds only the in-frame ones, with some missing. This table has tens of thousands of clones, 80% to 90% appearing once. This specimen was peripheral blood, taken on day 0 of MenACWY control vaccination. Every receptor here comes from an adult in good health.

The V gene is TRBV28, the J gene TRBJ1-2, with TRBD1 matching over 7 bases. The germline V gene encodes CDR1 MDHEN and CDR2 SYDVKM. This CDR3 spans 13 amino acids. V lost 6 bases, J lost 6 bases, and 7 bases stayed unmatched. The CDR3 spells CASRVGTADGYTF. The CDR3 DNA reads as TGTGCCAGCAGGGTCGGGACAGCCGATGGCTACACCTTC.

The rearrangement uses TRBV25-1 and TRBJ1-1; D is possibly TRBD1 (6 bases). The CDR3 covers 14 residues. The germline V and J ends were trimmed by 4 bases and 1 base, with 10 bases remaining between them. Germline V gives CDR1 MGHDK, CDR2 SYGVNS. The CDR3 DNA reads as TGTGCCAGCAGTGTTAGGGGGGGGAACACTGAAGCTTTCTTT. Protein product: CASSVRGGNTEAFF.

V gene TRBV29-1 combines with J gene TRBJ1-2; D gene unclear. Deletions cut 7 bases from V and 3 bases from J, with 12 bases between. The CDR3 is 12 residues long. Germline V CDR1 and CDR2: SQVTM, ANQGSEA. The CDR3 region has the DNA TGCAGCGCCCCCCGGGTCGACTATGGCTACACCTTC. As protein: CSAPRVDYGYTF.

V and J are TRBV11-2 and TRBJ2-5; D is unclear. Germline V gene sequence: CDR1 SGHAT, CDR2 FQNNGV. This CDR3 comprises 13 residues. V gave up 5 bases and J gave up 3 bases, with 10 bases separating them. The CDR3 nucleotides read TGTGCCAGCAGCCCGGAACCTAAAGAGACCCAGTACTTC. Translated, it gives CASSPEPKETQYF.

J is TRBJ1-5 and V is TRBV13; TRBD1 matches at 8 bases. The V gene's germline CDR1 is PRHDT and CDR2 FYEKMQ (reference sequence). This CDR3 spans 17 amino acids. V lost 5 bases, J lost 2 bases, and 11 bases stayed unmatched. The CDR3 DNA reads as TGTGCCAGCAGCATAAGACAGGGGAATTCAGGCAATCAGCCCCAGCATTTT. Its translation is CASSIRQGNSGNQPQHF.